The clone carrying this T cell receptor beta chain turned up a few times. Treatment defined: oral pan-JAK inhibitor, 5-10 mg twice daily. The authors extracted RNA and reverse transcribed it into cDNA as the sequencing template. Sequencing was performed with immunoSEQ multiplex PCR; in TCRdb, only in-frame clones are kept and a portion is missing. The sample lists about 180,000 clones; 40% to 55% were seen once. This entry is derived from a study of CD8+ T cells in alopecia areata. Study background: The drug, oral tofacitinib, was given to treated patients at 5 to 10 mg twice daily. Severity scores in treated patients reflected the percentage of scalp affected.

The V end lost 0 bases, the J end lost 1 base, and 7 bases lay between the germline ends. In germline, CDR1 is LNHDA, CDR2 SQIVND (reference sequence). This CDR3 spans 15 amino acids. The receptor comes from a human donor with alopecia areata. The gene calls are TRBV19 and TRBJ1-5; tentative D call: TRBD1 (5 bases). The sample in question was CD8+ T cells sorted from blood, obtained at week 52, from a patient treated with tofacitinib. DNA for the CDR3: TGTGCCAGTAGTATAGATTGGGACAGCAATCAGCCCCAGCATTTT. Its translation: CASSIDWDSNQPQHF.